The clone carrying this T cell receptor beta chain came up many times. This entry belongs to a study of response to subunit inactivated influenza vaccine. This CDR3 spans 16 amino acids. V shed 8 bases, J shed 1 base, and the junction held 12 bases outside the gene matches. Germline V gives CDR1 SGHTA, CDR2 FQGNSA. Each CDR3 protein is one row after TCRdb ran MiXCR on the RT-PCR reads. Of 650,000 or so distinct CDR3 sequences listed, 14% are singletons. This receptor was identified in a man in his forties or fifties who received an inactivated influenza vaccine. The chain combines TRBV7-2 with TRBJ2-3, with 7 bases identical to TRBD2. Sequenced here: PBMCs from blood, sampled 14 to 15 days before vaccination. The CDR3 region is CASPSDPAGRTDTQYF. CDR3 DNA: TGTGCCAGCCCATCGGATCCAGCGGGACGCACAGATACGCAGTATTTT.